This T cell receptor beta chain was identified during a study of OX40 agonist ivuxolimab in advanced cancers. Overall study context: Among those enrolled, mean age was 60 years (range roughly 23 to 85) and 75% to 85% were male. Partial responses were achieved by three patients, one with hepatocellular carcinoma and two with cutaneous melanoma. General study findings and limits: Among the lowest peripheral clonal expansion occurred in 0.1-3.0 mg/kg partial responders.

Clones were read by immunoSEQ multiplex PCR, and TCRdb kept only the in-frame ones, dropping some. The sample holds about 56,000 clones, roughly 82% seen once. Patients with a history of autoimmune disease or on systemic immunosuppression were excluded. V lost 3 bases to trimming and J lost 6 bases, with 15 bases between them. This CDR3 spans 15 amino acids. CDR1 is LNHDA and CDR2 is SQIVND in the germline V gene (reference sequence). As regards this clone: The antigen is unknown.

Sequenced here: CD4+ or CD8+ T cells sorted from blood, sampled in a trial of the OX40 agonist ivuxolimab. The J gene is TRBJ1-5, the V gene TRBV19; possibly TRBD1 for D (6 bases). This sequence originates from an adult with an advanced solid tumor such as melanoma, head and neck, liver or kidney cancer. The CDR3 DNA sequence: TGTGCCAGTAGTATTCCTGGTAGGGGGAGTCAGCCCCAGCATTTT. Amino acid sequence: CASSIPGRGSQPQHF.